This entry lists 17 T cell receptor beta chains sequenced from one sample in a study of blood T cells in healthy people across ages. Alongside a J-beta primer mix, a sample-barcoded 5' primer served in a second PCR lasting 7 to 11 cycles. TCRdb reprocessed the 5' RACE reads with MiXCR, giving one entry per CDR3 protein. Of about 810,000 distinct CDR3 sequences detected, roughly 35% appear once; the ten largest clones hold under 15%. Material: blood. These receptors all stem from a man between 18 and 35 years old in good health.

The DNA for the CDR3 is TGTGCCAGCAGGGAGCGGGAGTGGGTCACCGGGGAGCTGTTTTTT. Translated, it gives CASREREWVTGELFF. V gene TRBV12-3 or TRBV12-4 combines with J gene TRBJ2-2; 8 bases agree with TRBD2. J lost 4 bases, V lost 6 bases, and 7 bases had no gene match. This CDR3 contains 15 residues.

The chain carries TRBV5-6 and TRBJ2-1, with a tentative D call TRBD1 (6 bases). Trimming pared 4 bases from V and 6 bases from J, leaving 11 bases between. The CDR3 is 13 amino acids. CDR1 SGHDT and CDR2 YYEEEE come from the germline V gene. The CDR3 here is CASSGGHPNEQFF. The CDR3, as DNA: TGTGCCAGCAGCGGGGGACACCCCAATGAGCAGTTCTTC.

This chain uses TRBV7-3 with TRBJ2-3; 9 bases agree with TRBD2. The germline V gene encodes CDR1 SGHTA and CDR2 FQGTGA. CDR3 size: 18 residues. Trimming cost V 0 bases and J 7 bases; bases outside gene matches: 14. The CDR3 reads CASSLTPSGGSGGYTQYF. The CDR3 nucleotides are TGTGCCAGCAGCTTAACGCCGAGCGGTGGCAGCGGGGGGTATACGCAGTATTTT.

This clonotype was picked up many times. The CDR3 here is CAISRTDTQYF. The CDR3 region has the DNA TGTGCCATCAGCCGAACAGATACGCAGTATTTT. This chain uses TRBV10-3 with TRBJ2-3, with D unclear. V lost 6 bases to trimming and J lost 3 bases, with 4 bases between them. The CDR3 runs to 11 residues. The germline CDR1 and CDR2 sequences are ENHRY and SYGVKD.

The rearrangement uses TRBV12-3 or TRBV12-4 and TRBJ1-2; the match to TRBD1 covers 12 bases. With V trimmed by 2 bases and J by 5 bases, 12 bases remained unmatched. The CDR3 length is 18 residues. The CDR3 protein is CASSLPRDRGRGRYGYTF. CDR3 DNA: TGTGCCAGCAGTTTACCCCGGGACAGGGGGCGAGGAAGATATGGCTACACCTTC.

This clonotype was seen a few times. A read error is possible here, since a much larger clone lies one base away. The gene calls are TRBV9 and TRBJ2-1, with no clear D. This CDR3 contains 13 residues. Trimming left V 0 bases short and J 13 bases short, with 14 bases between. Germline V lookup: CDR1 SGDLS, CDR2 YYNGEE. In DNA, the CDR3 is TGTGCCAGCAGCGTAGGGCTTCAAGAGACCCAGTTCTTC. Its protein product is CASSVGLQETQFF.

This chain connects TRBV9 to TRBJ2-3; perhaps TRBD2 as D (6 bases). The ends were cut back, 7 bases at V and 1 base at J, with 19 bases in the middle. CDR1 SGDLS and CDR2 YYNGEE come from the germline V gene. This CDR3 is 16 amino acids long. The CDR3 loop is CASGESAGKGTDTQYF. The CDR3 nucleotides are TGTGCCAGCGGCGAATCGGCGGGGAAGGGCACAGATACGCAGTATTTT.

This clonotype was seen only once. CDR3 DNA sequence: TGTGCCAGCAGCGTAGAGCCGGGGGCGCGGGAGACCCAGTACTTC. Amino acids: CASSVEPGARETQYF. This rearrangement joins TRBV9 to TRBJ2-5; D possibly matches TRBD1 or TRBD2 (6 bases each). CDR3 size: 15 residues. Looked up from germline, CDR1 is SGDLS and CDR2 is YYNGEE. The ends were cut back, 0 bases at V and 5 bases at J, with 14 bases in the middle.

The V gene is TRBV7-2, the J gene TRBJ2-1; 10 bases fit TRBD1. The V gene's germline CDR1 is SGHTA and CDR2 FQGNSA. J gave up 7 bases and V 5 bases, and 5 bases lay outside the gene matches. The length of the CDR3 is 14 residues. This chain's CDR3 is CASSPRQGANEQFF. CDR3 nucleotide sequence: TGTGCCAGCAGCCCAAGACAGGGGGCGAATGAGCAGTTCTTC.

Turning to this clonotype: The junction departs from the called germline gene at one end, perhaps through a read error. J is TRBJ2-4 and V is TRBV3-1; TRBD1 is a possible D gene (6 bases). The J call may be mistaken, given a closer DNA end match to TRBJ2-5. CDR1 is LGHDT, CDR2 YNNKEL, per germline (reference sequence). The CDR3 contains 13 residues. The DNA for the CDR3 is TGTGCCTGCAGCCGCGGACAGCAAGAGACCCAGTACTTC. Residues: CACSRGQQETQYF.

This clonotype was observed a handful of times. The rearrangement uses TRBV14 and TRBJ1-2, with D uncertain. The germline V and J ends were trimmed by 5 bases and 4 bases, with 14 bases remaining between them. The germline V gene has CDR1 SGHDN and CDR2 FVKESK. The CDR3 sequence is 14 residues long. In nucleotides, the CDR3 is TGTGCCAGCAGCGGATGGACGGATTCCTATGGCTACACCTTC. Residues: CASSGWTDSYGYTF.

DNA of the CDR3: TGTGCCAGCAGCTTACCGACAGGTTTTGGAAACACCATATATTTT. It specifies CASSLPTGFGNTIYF. The V call is TRBV7-9, the J call TRBJ1-3; a possible D gene is TRBD1 (6 bases). The CDR3 has 15 residues. V was pared by 2 bases and J by 3 bases, with 11 bases between. Germline lookup yields CDR1 SEHNR and CDR2 FQNEAQ (reference sequence).

Ten or more counts support this clonotype. The V call is TRBV10-3, the J call TRBJ1-2; D is undetermined. The CDR3 length is 12 residues. V was shortened by 8 bases and J by 1 base, with 8 bases between the two germline ends. CDR1 ENHRY and CDR2 SYGVKD come from the germline V gene. This CDR3 reads CAIGDLNYGYTF. For the CDR3, the DNA is TGTGCCATCGGAGATCTTAACTATGGCTACACCTTC.

This clonotype was seen a few times. This rearrangement joins TRBV6-5 to TRBJ1-6, with D unclear. CDR3 length: 15 amino acids. V was shortened by 6 bases and J by 7 bases, with 16 bases between the two germline ends. Germline loops: CDR1 MNHEY, CDR2 SVGAGI. CDR3 in amino acids: CASSLLMRNNSPLHF. CDR3 in DNA: TGTGCCAGCAGCCTCCTTATGAGGAACAATTCACCCCTCCACTTT.

This clonotype was counted between two and nine times. This chain joins TRBV2 and TRBJ1-4; possibly TRBD1 for D (6 bases). Trimming took off 5 bases at V and 5 bases at J, with 18 bases between the two ends. CDR1 is SNHLY, CDR2 FYNNEI, per germline. This CDR3 contains 16 residues. The DNA of the CDR3 is TGTGCCAGCAGTTCTAAGGTGGGGACACAGAATGAAAAACTGTTTTTT. It codes for CASSSKVGTQNEKLFF.

The chain is built from TRBV5-1 and TRBJ2-3; D possibly uses TRBD1 or TRBD2 (5 bases each). Germline-derived CDR1 and CDR2 are SGHRS and YFSETQ. The CDR3 consists of 16 residues. The V end lost 4 bases, the J end lost 4 bases, and 19 bases lay between the germline ends. The CDR3 bases are TGCGCCAGCAGCCCAGGGACCTGGAGAACTGCAGATACGCAGTATTTT. This gives the protein CASSPGTWRTADTQYF.

The CDR3 region has the DNA TGCAGTGCTAGGAGGGGGCTGAGGACTAGCGGGGGTACAGATACGCAGTATTTT. It yields the protein CSARRGLRTSGGTDTQYF. The chain links TRBV20-1 to TRBJ2-3; 13 nucleotides match TRBD2. V shed 3 bases and J 3 bases; nucleotides not matched to a gene: 12. The germline V gene has CDR1 DFQATT and CDR2 SNEGSKA (reference sequence). CDR3 length equals 18 residues.